This TCR beta chain is from a study of shared clonotypes between healthy human individuals. Germline CDR1 and CDR2: LGHNA and YSLEER. There are 14 residues in the CDR3. Trimming took off 4 bases at V and 7 bases at J, with 13 bases between the two ends. Only CD45RO-negative cells positively selected for CCR7 counted as naive CD8 cells, so terminally differentiated effector memory CD45RA+ cells were excluded. None of the donors, who were healthy HIV-negative adults, had recently had acute infections or vaccinations. TCRdb's table, derived via immunoSEQ multiplex PCR, lists solely in-frame clones and lacks some. This repertoire shows about 2 million clones, about 94% found once; its top ten account for roughly 1%. Study conclusions and caveats: Expectations were that clonotype sharing among donors would be affected by sequencing depth. Having only a few donors restricted how much genetic and exposure-history diversity was captured. Generally, naive subsets came out with larger estimated richness than memory subsets.

Concerning this clone itself: As yet, its antigen is unknown.

This sequence joins TRBV4-3 and TRBJ2-2; D is unresolved. The clonotype comes from a man aged 18 to 29 in good health. Sequenced input: naive CD8+ T cells sorted from blood. The CDR3 coding sequence is TGCGCCAGCAGCCCTAACTCTCTCGGCGGGGAGCTGTTTTTT. Its protein product is CASSPNSLGGELFF.